A selection of T cell receptor beta chains follows, all from one sample in a study of blood T cell repertoires in COVID-19. Assay: immunoSEQ multiplex PCR; the TCRdb copy retains only in-frame clones and omits some. Among 90,000 to 150,000 clones listed, 77% were seen once. The sequenced sample was peripheral blood. Receptors were obtained from a human donor in a cohort sampled during active COVID-19. CDR3s include the opening cysteine and the closing phenylalanine or tryptophan. The D gene is left open where the match is weak. Part of the rows lack a size; the others show once, few, many or a class for expanded clones.

TRBV4-1	-	TRBJ1-2	TRBD1	CASSRSQGVNYGYTF	TGCGCCAGCAGCCGATCTCAGGGGGTAAACTATGGCTACACCTTC
TRBV11-3	few	TRBJ2-7	TRBD2	CASSDGGWEQYF	TGTGCCAGCAGCGACGGGGGGTGGGAGCAGTACTTC
TRBV28	-	TRBJ1-5	-	CASNLKGHSNQPQHF	TGTGCCAGCAATCTAAAGGGACACAGCAATCAGCCCCAGCATTTT
TRBV5-1	-	TRBJ2-5	TRBD2	CASSAGTSGEETQYF	TGCGCCAGCAGCGCCGGGACTAGCGGGGAAGAGACCCAGTACTTC
TRBV5-1	-	TRBJ2-7	-	CASSLVAGPSNEQYF	TGCGCCAGCAGCTTGGTGGCAGGGCCATCGAACGAGCAGTACTTC
TRBV2	few	TRBJ1-6	TRBD1	CASTPGGTGNSPLHF	TGTGCCAGCACCCCAGGGGGGACAGGGAATTCACCCCTCCACTTT
TRBV6-5	-	TRBJ1-6	TRBD1	CASSYVKDRGNSPLHF	TGTGCCAGCAGTTACGTAAAAGACAGGGGAAATTCACCCCTCCACTTT
TRBV10-3	-	TRBJ2-3	TRBD2	CAIKERLAGGSADTQYF	TGTGCCATCAAGGAGAGACTAGCGGGAGGGTCAGCAGATACGCAGTATTTT
TRBV15	-	TRBJ2-7	TRBD2	CATSRDLGLGNEQYF	TGTGCCACCAGCAGAGATCTAGGACTAGGAAACGAGCAGTACTTC
TRBV4-2	-	TRBJ2-7	-	CASSQSPGGEALCEQYF	TGTGCCAGCAGCCAATCCCCCGGTGGGGAGGCCCTTTGTGAGCAGTACTTC
TRBV2	-	TRBJ1-4	TRBD1	CASRSDRGGLFF	TGTGCCAGCAGGTCTGACAGGGGTGGCCTTTTTTTT
TRBV6-4	-	TRBJ1-4	TRBD1	CASSDDGQGAMNGDEKLFF	TGTGCCAGCAGTGACGACGGACAGGGGGCCATGAATGGGGATGAAAAACTGTTTTTT
TRBV6-6	-	TRBJ1-5	TRBD1	CASSKTGGNQPQHF	TGTGCCAGCAGTAAGACAGGGGGCAATCAGCCCCAGCATTTT
TRBV7-9	-	TRBJ2-7	-	CASSSGEPPSYEQYF	TGTGCCAGCAGCTCCGGGGAGCCTCCCTCCTACGAGCAGTACTTC
TRBV6-4	-	TRBJ2-7	-	CASSDSKLRAVSSYEQYF	TGTGCCAGCAGTGACTCAAAGTTGAGGGCCGTAAGCTCCTACGAGCAGTACTTC
TRBV7-2	-	TRBJ1-3	TRBD1	CASSLRTGGYGNTIYF	TGTGCCAGCAGCCTCCGGACAGGGGGATATGGAAACACCATATATTTT
TRBV24-1	few	TRBJ2-1	-	CATSLQGEGEQFF	TGTGCCACCAGTCTACAGGGAGAAGGTGAGCAGTTCTTC
TRBV13	-	TRBJ1-3	-	CASSLSVYGNTIYF	TGTGCCAGCAGCTTATCGGTTTACGGAAACACCATATATTTT
TRBV3-1/TRBV3-2	-	TRBJ2-7	-	CASSRAGPYEQYF	TGTGCCAGCAGCCGGGCAGGGCCCTACGAGCAGTACTTC
TRBV7-6	-	TRBJ1-4	-	CASSPLGANEKLFF	TGTGCCAGCAGTCCTCTCGGAGCTAATGAAAAACTGTTTTTT
TRBV10-2	-	TRBJ2-7	-	CASSEVAAYEQYF	TGCGCCAGCAGTGAAGTCGCAGCCTACGAGCAGTACTTC
TRBV7-9	-	TRBJ2-7	TRBD2	CASSHSGSSYEQYF	TGTGCCAGCAGCCACAGCGGGAGTTCCTACGAGCAGTACTTC
TRBV6-1	-	TRBJ1-5	-	CASSEIYELINQPQHF	TGTGCCAGCAGTGAAATATATGAGTTGATCAATCAGCCCCAGCATTTT
TRBV25-1	-	TRBJ1-1	TRBD1	CASSARTGKMDTEAFF	TGTGCCAGCAGTGCCAGGACAGGGAAGATGGACACTGAAGCTTTCTTT
TRBV30	-	TRBJ2-7	-	CAWSGGSYEQYF	TGTGCCTGGAGTGGCGGCTCCTACGAGCAGTACTTC
TRBV1	-	TRBJ2-7	-	CTSSGTSGGSYEQYF	TGCACCAGCAGCGGAACTAGCGGGGGTTCCTACGAGCAGTACTTC
TRBV28	-	TRBJ2-2	TRBD1	CASNRGLTGELFF	TGTGCCAGCAACAGGGGCTTGACCGGGGAGCTGTTTTTT
TRBV28	-	TRBJ2-5	TRBD1	CASSLPGTGVGKTQYF	TGTGCCAGCAGTTTACCCGGGACAGGGGTTGGAAAGACCCAGTACTTC
TRBV28	-	TRBJ1-2	TRBD1	CASSLSIKGALGYTF	TGTGCCAGCAGTTTATCTATTAAGGGGGCGCTTGGCTACACCTTC
TRBV9	-	TRBJ1-2	-	CASSAGGWYTF	TGTGCCAGCAGCGCGGGGGGGTGGTACACCTTC
TRBV5-4	-	TRBJ2-1	TRBD2	CASSLDQRDYYNEQFF	TGTGCCAGCAGCTTGGATCAAAGGGACTACTACAATGAGCAGTTCTTC
TRBV3-1/TRBV3-2	-	TRBJ1-6	TRBD1	CASSPPGQSYNSPLHF	TGTGCCAGCAGCCCTCCGGGACAGTCCTATAATTCACCCCTCCACTTT
TRBV7-2	-	TRBJ2-7	TRBD1	CASRDRDRGSYEQYF	TGTGCCAGCAGGGACCGGGACAGGGGGTCCTACGAGCAGTACTTC
TRBV27	few	TRBJ1-5	-	CASSPSTGDQPQHF	TGTGCCAGCAGTCCCTCGACAGGAGATCAGCCCCAGCATTTT
TRBV11-2	-	TRBJ2-6	-	CASSLGYGGSGANVLTF	TGTGCCAGCAGCTTAGGATATGGGGGGAGTGGGGCCAACGTCCTGACTTTC
TRBV6-6	-	TRBJ1-6	TRBD1	CASSQPDVGTDNSPLHF	TGTGCCAGCAGTCAACCAGACGTCGGGACAGATAATTCACCCCTCCACTTT
TRBV19	medium-sized	TRBJ2-5	TRBD2	CASTLGAGGQETQYF	TGTGCCAGTACCCTGGGTGCGGGGGGGCAAGAGACCCAGTACTTC
TRBV11-2	once	TRBJ2-7	-	CASSPRQAGEGDREQYF	TGTGCCAGCAGCCCTAGACAGGCGGGAGAAGGGGATCGCGAGCAGTACTTC
TRBV29-1	-	TRBJ2-1	-	CSVESPGLDTDNEQFF	TGCAGCGTTGAATCGCCGGGACTCGATACGGACAATGAGCAGTTCTTC
TRBV23-1	-	TRBJ2-3	TRBD1	CASRLGIGQGYTDTQYF	TGCGCCAGCAGACTTGGGATTGGACAGGGGTACACAGATACGCAGTATTTT
TRBV28	-	TRBJ2-1	TRBD1	CASTGGQGEYNEQFF	TGTGCCAGCACCGGGGGACAGGGGGAATACAATGAGCAGTTCTTC
TRBV11-2	-	TRBJ2-7	TRBD1	CASSLWDRGYEQYF	TGTGCCAGCAGCTTATGGGACAGAGGTTACGAGCAGTACTTC
TRBV28	-	TRBJ1-5	-	CASSIPRGIQPQHF	TGTGCCAGCAGTATCCCGAGAGGGATTCAGCCCCAGCATTTT
TRBV3-1/TRBV3-2	few	TRBJ2-7	TRBD1	CASSPAVGQGAYEQYF	TGTGCCAGCAGCCCCGCCGTGGGACAGGGGGCCTACGAGCAGTACTTC
TRBV18	-	TRBJ2-7	-	CASSPQGRSDYEQYF	TGTGCCAGCTCACCTCAGGGTAGGTCTGACTACGAGCAGTACTTC
TRBV7-9	-	TRBJ2-7	TRBD1	CASSLKTQGGADEQYF	TGTGCCAGCAGCTTAAAAACCCAAGGGGGCGCAGACGAGCAGTACTTC
TRBV28	-	TRBJ2-1	-	CASSLSNNEQFF	TGTGCCAGCAGTTTGTCCAACAATGAGCAGTTCTTC
TRBV28	-	TRBJ1-5	TRBD1	CASGKQGARGNQPQHF	TGTGCCAGCGGAAAACAGGGGGCTAGGGGCAATCAGCCCCAGCATTTT
TRBV30	-	TRBJ2-7	-	CAWSLPGPYEQYF	TGTGCCTGGAGTCTCCCAGGGCCCTACGAGCAGTACTTC
TRBV5-4	-	TRBJ2-5	-	CASSSPDLSQETQYF	TGTGCCAGCAGCTCGCCGGACTTATCCCAAGAGACCCAGTACTTC
TRBV7-8	few	TRBJ1-2	-	CASSYGENYGYTF	TGTGCCAGCAGTTATGGGGAGAACTATGGCTACACCTTC
TRBV6-5	-	TRBJ1-2	TRBD1	CASGRDRGRHGYTF	TGTGCCAGCGGCCGGGACAGGGGGCGCCATGGCTACACCTTC
TRBV9	once	TRBJ1-1	TRBD1	CASSTRTGTNTEAFF	TGTGCCAGCAGCACCCGGACAGGGACGAACACTGAAGCTTTCTTT
TRBV29-1	-	TRBJ2-7	-	CSVGDTRYEQYF	TGCAGCGTCGGAGATACGAGATACGAGCAGTACTTC
TRBV5-1	-	TRBJ1-5	-	CASSLGRLPFYQPQHF	TGCGCCAGCAGCTTGGGCCGTCTGCCCTTCTACCAGCCCCAGCATTTT
TRBV30	many	TRBJ2-5	-	CAWSGDQETQYF	TGTGCCTGGAGCGGGGACCAAGAGACCCAGTACTTC
TRBV7-9	-	TRBJ2-7	TRBD1	CASSRTGSSYEQYF	TGTGCCAGCAGCCGGACAGGGAGCTCCTACGAGCAGTACTTC
TRBV7-8	-	TRBJ2-7	-	CASSLISVEQYF	TGTGCCAGCAGCTTAATAAGCGTCGAGCAGTACTTC
TRBV11-2	-	TRBJ2-7	-	CASSLGQNEQYF	TGTGCCAGCAGTCTAGGACAAAACGAGCAGTACTTC
TRBV29-1	-	TRBJ1-1	-	CSVPRIRNTEAFF	TGCAGCGTCCCGAGGATCAGGAACACTGAAGCTTTCTTT